The sequence of this TCR beta chain was determined in a study of cytomegalovirus exposure and HLA in healthy donors. The CDR3 consists of 16 residues. Trimming took 4 bases from V and 7 from J; bases not matched to a gene: 11. Germline CDR1 reads MNHEY; CDR2 reads SVGAGI. Study-wide points: As a later analysis showed, several of the most significant clusters appeared to be linked to common viral pathogens. Specificity for CMV antigens was confirmed in vitro for three of the CMV-associated chains.

To note about this clone: Its antigen is unidentified.

PCR was performed using 60 Vbeta and 13 Jbeta primers. Authors' processing steps: About 11 million of tens of millions of unique TCR beta chains were shared, per a later count. Clones were sequenced by immunoSEQ multiplex PCR, and TCRdb holds only the in-frame ones, with some missing. Clone size and V and J calls were adopted from that table, with D and trimming inferred from the DNA. The data include 150,000 to 200,000 clones; the top ten clones carry roughly 0.83%. The rearrangement uses TRBV6-5 and TRBJ2-3, with 10 bases fitting TRBD1. The source is a woman younger than 35 in good health and CMV-seropositive. Sequencing input: PBMCs. The DNA of the CDR3 is TGTGCCAGCAGTTTAGCGAGGACAGGGGGGATCAATACGCAGTATTTT. Its translation: CASSLARTGGINTQYF.